A selection of T cell receptor beta chains follows, all from one sample in a study of siplizumab effects on memory and regulatory T cells. TCRdb's copy holds only in-frame clones and misses some; the assay was immunoSEQ multiplex PCR. The table has some 90,000 clones, about nine tenths seen once. Sequenced material: CD4+ T cells sorted from blood. These receptors were obtained from a human donor in good health. CDR3s include the opening cysteine and the closing phenylalanine or tryptophan. The order of the fields is V gene, D gene, clone size, J gene, CDR3 DNA, CDR3 protein. A D gene is named only where the DNA matches it firmly. Clone sizes are given selectively: once, few, many, or a class where the clone is expanded.

v_gene: TRBV7-9
d_gene: NA
abundance: NA
j_gene: TRBJ2-2
CDR3nt: TGTGCCAGCAGCCAACCCCGAACCGCCGGGGAGCTGTTTTTT
CDR3aa: CASSQPRTAGELFF

v_gene: TRBV2
d_gene: TRBD1
abundance: NA
j_gene: TRBJ1-4
CDR3nt: TGTGCCAGCGTCCGGGACAGGGCTGAAAAACTGTTTTTT
CDR3aa: CASVRDRAEKLFF

v_gene: TRBV2
d_gene: TRBD1
abundance: NA
j_gene: TRBJ2-3
CDR3nt: TGTGCCAGCAGTGAAGATGCAGGGGGCACCACAGATACGCAGTATTTT
CDR3aa: CASSEDAGGTTDTQYF

v_gene: TRBV5-4
d_gene: TRBD2
abundance: NA
j_gene: TRBJ2-1
CDR3nt: TGTGCCAGCAGCCCTGGGACTAGCGGGAGGGCCTCCTACAATGAGCAGTTCTTC
CDR3aa: CASSPGTSGRASYNEQFF

v_gene: TRBV5-1
d_gene: NA
abundance: NA
j_gene: TRBJ2-3
CDR3nt: TGCGCCAGCAGCTTTAAAGGGGGCACAGATACGCAGTATTTT
CDR3aa: CASSFKGGTDTQYF

v_gene: TRBV5-1
d_gene: NA
abundance: NA
j_gene: TRBJ1-1
CDR3nt: TGCGCCAGCAGCTTCAACTCCCGGGGGGACACTGAAGCTTTCTTT
CDR3aa: CASSFNSRGDTEAFF

v_gene: TRBV5-6
d_gene: NA
abundance: few
j_gene: TRBJ2-7
CDR3nt: TGTGCCAGCAGCCGCGGGGCTTACGAGCAGTACTTC
CDR3aa: CASSRGAYEQYF

v_gene: TRBV7-2
d_gene: NA
abundance: NA
j_gene: TRBJ2-1
CDR3nt: TGTGCCAGCACCCGACAACTAGCCTACAATGAGCAGTTCTTC
CDR3aa: CASTRQLAYNEQFF

v_gene: TRBV4-1
d_gene: NA
abundance: NA
j_gene: TRBJ2-4
CDR3nt: TGCGCCAGCAGCCAAGACGGGTGGGGGGAGGCCAAAAACATTCAGTACTTC
CDR3aa: CASSQDGWGEAKNIQYF

v_gene: TRBV2
d_gene: NA
abundance: NA
j_gene: TRBJ1-1
CDR3nt: TGTGCCAGCAGTAAACAGGGTACCAACACTGAAGCTTTCTTT
CDR3aa: CASSKQGTNTEAFF

v_gene: TRBV14
d_gene: NA
abundance: once
j_gene: TRBJ1-4
CDR3nt: TGTGCCAGCAGCCGAGCAGGCGAAAAACTGTTTTTT
CDR3aa: CASSRAGEKLFF

v_gene: TRBV7-2
d_gene: NA
abundance: NA
j_gene: TRBJ1-5
CDR3nt: TGTGCCAGCAGCTTAACCAGGGAGGGTCAGCCCCAGCATTTT
CDR3aa: CASSLTREGQPQHF

v_gene: TRBV5-6
d_gene: NA
abundance: NA
j_gene: TRBJ2-7
CDR3nt: TGTGCCAGCAGAATTGAGGGAGGTGAGCAGTACTTC
CDR3aa: CASRIEGGEQYF

v_gene: TRBV18
d_gene: TRBD2
abundance: NA
j_gene: TRBJ2-7
CDR3nt: TGTGCCAGCTCACCATTTCTAGCGGGTCAGACCTACGAGCAGTACTTC
CDR3aa: CASSPFLAGQTYEQYF

v_gene: TRBV19
d_gene: TRBD1
abundance: few
j_gene: TRBJ2-7
CDR3nt: TGTGCCACCCGGGACAGGAAAGAGGAGCAGTACTTC
CDR3aa: CATRDRKEEQYF

v_gene: TRBV5-1
d_gene: TRBD2
abundance: NA
j_gene: TRBJ2-7
CDR3nt: TGCGCCAGCAGCTTCCGTAGCGGGAGTTACGAGCAGTACTTC
CDR3aa: CASSFRSGSYEQYF

v_gene: TRBV4-3
d_gene: TRBD1
abundance: NA
j_gene: TRBJ2-1
CDR3nt: TGCGCCAGCAGCCAAGTTCACAGGGGCAAGATCAATGAGCAGTTCTTC
CDR3aa: CASSQVHRGKINEQFF

v_gene: TRBV28
d_gene: NA
abundance: NA
j_gene: TRBJ1-5
CDR3nt: TGTGCCAGCAGCCGAAACTGGTATCAGCCCCAGCATTTT
CDR3aa: CASSRNWYQPQHF

v_gene: TRBV6-1
d_gene: TRBD2
abundance: NA
j_gene: TRBJ2-7
CDR3nt: TGTGCCAGCAGTGGCGGGACTACCTACCGAAGCTCCTACGAGCAGTACTTC
CDR3aa: CASSGGTTYRSSYEQYF

v_gene: TRBV2
d_gene: NA
abundance: NA
j_gene: TRBJ1-4
CDR3nt: TGTGCCAGCAACCAACAGCGGGAAAAACTGTTTTTT
CDR3aa: CASNQQREKLFF

v_gene: TRBV7-8
d_gene: TRBD1
abundance: NA
j_gene: TRBJ1-3
CDR3nt: TGTGCCAGCGCTTCAGGGATCAGGGGGGGAAACACCATATATTTT
CDR3aa: CASASGIRGGNTIYF

v_gene: TRBV7-2
d_gene: NA
abundance: NA
j_gene: TRBJ1-3
CDR3nt: TGTGCCAGCAGCTTAAATGCTGGAAACACCATATATTTT
CDR3aa: CASSLNAGNTIYF